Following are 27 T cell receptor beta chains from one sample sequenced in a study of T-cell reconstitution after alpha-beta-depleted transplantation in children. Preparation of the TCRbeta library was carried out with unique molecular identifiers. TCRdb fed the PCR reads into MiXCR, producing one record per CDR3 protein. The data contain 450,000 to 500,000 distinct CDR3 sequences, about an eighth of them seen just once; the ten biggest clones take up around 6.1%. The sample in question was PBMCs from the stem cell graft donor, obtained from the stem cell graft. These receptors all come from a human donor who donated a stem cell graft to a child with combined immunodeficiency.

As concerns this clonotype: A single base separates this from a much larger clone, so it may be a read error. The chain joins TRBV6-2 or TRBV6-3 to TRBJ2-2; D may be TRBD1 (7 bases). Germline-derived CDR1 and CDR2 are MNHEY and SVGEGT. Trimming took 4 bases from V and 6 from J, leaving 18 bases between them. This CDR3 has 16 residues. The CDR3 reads CASSSQGGANAGELFF. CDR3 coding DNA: TGTGCCAGCAGTTCCCAGGGGGGAGCTAACGCCGGGGAGCTGTTTTTT.

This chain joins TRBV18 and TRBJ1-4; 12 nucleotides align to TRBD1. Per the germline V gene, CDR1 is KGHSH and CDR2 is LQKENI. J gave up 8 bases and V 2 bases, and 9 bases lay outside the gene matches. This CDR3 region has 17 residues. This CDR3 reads CASSPRDRGRTKEKLFF. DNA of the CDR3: TGTGCCAGCTCACCAAGGGACAGGGGGCGTACAAAAGAAAAACTGTTTTTT.

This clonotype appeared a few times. The CDR3 coding sequence is TGTGCCAGCAGTCTCATAGGGGCGGGACGCTCCTACGAGCAGTACTTC. Protein: CASSLIGAGRSYEQYF. This chain links TRBV12-3 or TRBV12-4 with TRBJ2-7; D possibly corresponds to TRBD2 (6 bases). The CDR3 has 16 amino acids. Trimming removed 5 bases from V and 0 bases from J, with 17 bases in between.

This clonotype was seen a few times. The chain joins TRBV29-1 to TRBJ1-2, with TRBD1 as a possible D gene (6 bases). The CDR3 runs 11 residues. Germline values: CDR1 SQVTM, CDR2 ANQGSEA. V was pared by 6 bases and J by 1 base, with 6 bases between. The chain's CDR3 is CSVDSNYGYTF. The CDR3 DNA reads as TGCAGCGTGGACAGTAACTATGGCTACACCTTC.

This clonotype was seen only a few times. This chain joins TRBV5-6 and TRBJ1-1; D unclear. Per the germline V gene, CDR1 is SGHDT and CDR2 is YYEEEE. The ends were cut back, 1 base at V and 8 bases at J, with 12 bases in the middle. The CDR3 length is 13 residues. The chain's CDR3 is CASSLNFKREAFF. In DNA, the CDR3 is TGTGCCAGCAGCTTGAATTTCAAGCGGGAAGCTTTCTTT.

The chain's CDR3 is CASSLEGTISGNEQFF. The CDR3, as DNA: TGTGCCAGCAGCTTAGAAGGGACTATCTCCGGCAATGAGCAGTTCTTC. This chain joins TRBV7-3 and TRBJ2-1, with 7 bases that match TRBD2. The trim removed 2 bases at V and 6 bases at J, leaving 10 bases unmatched. Germline V gene lookup returns CDR1 SGHTA and CDR2 FQGTGA. CDR3 size: 16 residues.

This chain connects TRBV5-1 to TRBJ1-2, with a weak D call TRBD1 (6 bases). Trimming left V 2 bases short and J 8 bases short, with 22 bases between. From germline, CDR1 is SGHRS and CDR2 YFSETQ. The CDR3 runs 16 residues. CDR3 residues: CASSFVPGQSLGGYTF. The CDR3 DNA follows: TGCGCCAGCAGCTTCGTGCCTGGACAGTCACTGGGGGGCTACACCTTC.

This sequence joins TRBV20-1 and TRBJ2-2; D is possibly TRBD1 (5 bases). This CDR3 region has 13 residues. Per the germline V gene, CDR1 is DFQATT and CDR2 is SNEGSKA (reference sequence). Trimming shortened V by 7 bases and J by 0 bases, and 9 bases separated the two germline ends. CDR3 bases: TGCAGTGACTCAGGGCCGAACACCGGGGAGCTGTTTTTT. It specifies CSDSGPNTGELFF.

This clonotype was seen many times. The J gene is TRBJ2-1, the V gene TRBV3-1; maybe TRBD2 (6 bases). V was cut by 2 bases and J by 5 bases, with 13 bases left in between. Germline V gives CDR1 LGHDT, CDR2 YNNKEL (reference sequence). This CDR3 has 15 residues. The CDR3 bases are TGTGCCAGCAGCCAAACGGGACTGACGAACAATGAGCAGTTCTTC. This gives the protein CASSQTGLTNNEQFF.

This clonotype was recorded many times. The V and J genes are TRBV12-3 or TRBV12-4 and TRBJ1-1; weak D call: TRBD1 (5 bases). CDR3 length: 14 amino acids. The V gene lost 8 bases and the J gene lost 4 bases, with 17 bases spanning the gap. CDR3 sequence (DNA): TGTGCCAGCGCCCCAATTCGGGGCGTCACTGAAGCTTTCTTT. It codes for CASAPIRGVTEAFF.

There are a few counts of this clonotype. The CDR3 sequence is CASSFGIHSYEQYF. As DNA, the CDR3 is TGTGCCAGCAGTTTCGGAATACACTCCTACGAGCAGTACTTC. The chain recombines TRBV12-3 or TRBV12-4 with TRBJ2-7; D call uncertain. The V gene lost 3 bases and the J gene lost 0 bases, with 9 bases spanning the gap. The CDR3 is 14 residues long.

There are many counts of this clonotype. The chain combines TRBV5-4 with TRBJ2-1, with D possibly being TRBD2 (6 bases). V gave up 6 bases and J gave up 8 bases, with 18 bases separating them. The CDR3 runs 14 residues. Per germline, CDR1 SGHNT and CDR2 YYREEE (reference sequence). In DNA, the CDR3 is TGTGCCAGCACCCCGGGGCTAGCGCCCCATGAGCAGTTCTTC. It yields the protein CASTPGLAPHEQFF. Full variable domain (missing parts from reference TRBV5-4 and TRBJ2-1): ETGVTQSPTHLIKTRGQQVTLRCSSQSGHNTVSWYQQALGQGPQFIFQYYREEENGRGNFPPRFSGLQFPNYSSELNVNALELDDSALYLCASTPGLAPHEQFFGPGTRLTVL.

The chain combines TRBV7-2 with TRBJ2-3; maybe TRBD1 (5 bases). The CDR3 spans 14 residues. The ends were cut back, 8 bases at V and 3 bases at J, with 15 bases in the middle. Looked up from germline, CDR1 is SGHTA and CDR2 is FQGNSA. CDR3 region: CASRTFQLTDTQYF. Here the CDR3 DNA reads TGTGCCAGCCGGACATTCCAACTTACAGATACGCAGTATTTT.

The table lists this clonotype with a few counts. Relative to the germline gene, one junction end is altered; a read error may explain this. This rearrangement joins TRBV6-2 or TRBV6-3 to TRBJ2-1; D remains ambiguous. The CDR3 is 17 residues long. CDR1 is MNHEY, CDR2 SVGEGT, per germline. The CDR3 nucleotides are TGTGCCAGCAGTTACTCGTTGGCCACCCCCTCCTTCAATGAGCAGTTCTTC. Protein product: CASSYSLATPSFNEQFF.

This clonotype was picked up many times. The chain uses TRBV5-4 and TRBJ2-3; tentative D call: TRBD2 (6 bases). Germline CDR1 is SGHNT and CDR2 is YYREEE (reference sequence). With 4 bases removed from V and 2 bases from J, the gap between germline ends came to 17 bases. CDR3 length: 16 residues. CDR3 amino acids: CASSRRVAETTDTQYF. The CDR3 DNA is TGTGCCAGCAGCCGGAGGGTAGCGGAGACCACAGATACGCAGTATTTT.

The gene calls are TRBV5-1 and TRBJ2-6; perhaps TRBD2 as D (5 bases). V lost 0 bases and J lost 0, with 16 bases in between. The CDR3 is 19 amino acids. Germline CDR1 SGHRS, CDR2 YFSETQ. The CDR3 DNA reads TGCGCCAGCAGCTTGGTTAAGGGAGTGCTCCCCTCTGGGGCCAACGTCCTGACTTTC. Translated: CASSLVKGVLPSGANVLTF.

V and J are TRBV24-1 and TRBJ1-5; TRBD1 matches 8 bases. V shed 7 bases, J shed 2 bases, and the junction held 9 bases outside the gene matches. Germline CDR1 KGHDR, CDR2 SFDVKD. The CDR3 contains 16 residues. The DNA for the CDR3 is TGTGCCACCAGGGAACTGGACAGGGATGGCAATCAGCCCCAGCATTTT. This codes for CATRELDRDGNQPQHF.

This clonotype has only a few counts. CDR3 in DNA: TGTGCCATCAGTGAGGGGACAGATTCCCAAGAGACCCAGTACTTC. Amino acids: CAISEGTDSQETQYF. The V call is TRBV10-3, the J call TRBJ2-5; 7 bases fit TRBD1. CDR3 length: 15 amino acids. Germline V gene data show CDR1 as ENHRY and CDR2 as SYGVKD. J gave up 1 base and V 2 bases, and 4 bases lay outside the gene matches.

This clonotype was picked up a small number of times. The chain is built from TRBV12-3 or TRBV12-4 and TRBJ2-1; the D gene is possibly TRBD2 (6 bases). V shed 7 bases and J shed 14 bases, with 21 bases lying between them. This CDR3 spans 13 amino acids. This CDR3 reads CASTVAGGKEKFF. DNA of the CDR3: TGTGCCAGCACTGTAGCTGGCGGGAAGGAAAAGTTCTTC.

CDR3 sequence (DNA): TGCGCCAGCAGCCAAGTCCCCACTCAGCACCCCCTCCACTTT. It yields the protein CASSQVPTQHPLHF. The chain uses TRBV4-1 and TRBJ1-6; D is uncertain. Per the germline V gene, CDR1 is MGHRA and CDR2 is YSYEKL. V was cut by 1 base and J by 13 bases, with 14 bases left in between. This CDR3 is built from 14 residues.

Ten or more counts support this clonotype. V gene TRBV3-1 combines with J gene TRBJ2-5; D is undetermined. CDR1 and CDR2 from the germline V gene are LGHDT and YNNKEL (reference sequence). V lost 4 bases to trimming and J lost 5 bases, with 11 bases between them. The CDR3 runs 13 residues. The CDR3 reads CASSLLTRETQYF. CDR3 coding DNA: TGTGCCAGCAGCCTCCTAACCAGGGAGACCCAGTACTTC.

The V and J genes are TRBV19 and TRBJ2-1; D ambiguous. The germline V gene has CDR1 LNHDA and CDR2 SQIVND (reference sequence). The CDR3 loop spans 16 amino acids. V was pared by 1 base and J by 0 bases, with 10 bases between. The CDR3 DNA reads TGTGCCAGTAGTATAGGGGTCGTAAGCTCCTACAATGAGCAGTTCTTC. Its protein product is CASSIGVVSSYNEQFF.

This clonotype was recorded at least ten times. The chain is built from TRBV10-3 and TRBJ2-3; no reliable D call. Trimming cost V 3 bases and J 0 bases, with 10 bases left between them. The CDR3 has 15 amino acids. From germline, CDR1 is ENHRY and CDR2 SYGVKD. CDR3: CAISEARLSTDTQYF. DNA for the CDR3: TGTGCCATCAGTGAAGCAAGGCTTAGCACAGATACGCAGTATTTT.

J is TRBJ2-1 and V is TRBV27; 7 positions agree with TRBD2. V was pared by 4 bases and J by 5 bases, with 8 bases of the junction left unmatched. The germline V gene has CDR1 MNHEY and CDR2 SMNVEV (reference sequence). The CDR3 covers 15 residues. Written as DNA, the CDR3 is TGTGCCAGCAGTTCCATCGTGGGAGGGAACAATGAGCAGTTCTTC. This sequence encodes CASSSIVGGNNEQFF.

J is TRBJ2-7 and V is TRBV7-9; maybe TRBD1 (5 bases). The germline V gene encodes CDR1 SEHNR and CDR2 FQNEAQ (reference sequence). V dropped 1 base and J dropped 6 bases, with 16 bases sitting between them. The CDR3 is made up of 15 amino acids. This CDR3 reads CASSLGWTRPGEQYF. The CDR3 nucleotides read TGTGCCAGCAGCTTAGGGTGGACACGGCCGGGCGAGCAGTACTTC.

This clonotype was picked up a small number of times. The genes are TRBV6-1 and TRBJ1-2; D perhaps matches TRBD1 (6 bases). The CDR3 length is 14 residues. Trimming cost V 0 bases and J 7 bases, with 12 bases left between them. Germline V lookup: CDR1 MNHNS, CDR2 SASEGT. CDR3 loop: CASSEAGQSIGYTF. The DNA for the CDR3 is TGTGCCAGCAGTGAAGCGGGACAATCTATTGGCTACACCTTC.

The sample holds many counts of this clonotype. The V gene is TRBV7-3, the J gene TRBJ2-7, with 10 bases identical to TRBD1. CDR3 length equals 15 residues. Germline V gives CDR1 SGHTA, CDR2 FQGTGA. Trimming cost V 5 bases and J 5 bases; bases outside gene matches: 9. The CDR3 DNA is TGTGCCAGCAGCCTAGAGGGACAGGGGTACCACGAGCAGTACTTC. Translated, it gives CASSLEGQGYHEQYF.